These 26 T cell receptor beta chains originate from one sample sequenced in a study of blood T cell repertoires in COVID-19. The method was immunoSEQ multiplex PCR; TCRdb's version includes in-frame clones alone and lacks a portion of them. Among approximately 200,000 clones listed, around 81% were seen once. Specimen: PBMCs or T cells enriched from blood (not recorded which). The source is a woman aged 35 to 49 with acute COVID-19.

The chain recombines TRBV4-1 with TRBJ1-5, with a tentative D call TRBD1 (5 bases). The CDR3 is 15 residues long. Trimming removed 2 bases at V and 1 base at J, with 9 bases between. Per germline, CDR1 MGHRA and CDR2 YSYEKL. The CDR3 loop is CASSQSQASNQPQHF. CDR3 bases: TGCGCCAGCAGCCAATCACAGGCGAGCAATCAGCCCCAGCATTTT.

The chain uses TRBV5-1 and TRBJ2-2, with D unresolved. The CDR3 totals 17 residues. V was pared by 0 bases and J by 0 bases, with 12 bases between. Germline V CDR1 and CDR2: SGHRS, YFSETQ. CDR3 in amino acids: CASSLESHSANTGELFF. The DNA for the CDR3 is TGCGCCAGCAGCTTGGAATCCCACTCCGCGAACACCGGGGAGCTGTTTTTT.

This clone was detected only a few times. This chain joins TRBV5-1 and TRBJ2-7; TRBD1 aligns across 8 bases. Germline V gene lookup returns CDR1 SGHRS and CDR2 YFSETQ. CDR3 length equals 15 residues. V trimming: 5 bases; J trimming: 4 bases; junction bases outside the gene matches: 11. CDR3 nucleotides: TGCGCCAGCAGGGACTTCAGGGGGCGCAAGTACGAGCAGTACTTC. Translation gives CASRDFRGRKYEQYF.

J is TRBJ2-3 and V is TRBV5-1, with D perhaps TRBD1 (6 bases). Germline-derived CDR1 and CDR2 are SGHRS and YFSETQ. This CDR3 comprises 16 residues. V dropped 0 bases and J dropped 0 bases, with 11 bases sitting between them. The CDR3: CASSLGQGPSTDTQYF. CDR3 bases: TGCGCCAGCAGCTTGGGGCAGGGGCCTAGCACAGATACGCAGTATTTT.

The genes are TRBV5-1 and TRBJ1-3; the D gene is possibly TRBD1 (5 bases). Trimming removed 4 bases from V and 0 bases from J, with 14 bases in between. This CDR3 is 16 amino acids long. Per the germline V gene, CDR1 is SGHRS and CDR2 is YFSETQ. DNA of the CDR3: TGCGCCAGCAGCCTCGGTCAGGGCGGCTCTGGAAACACCATATATTTT. Residues: CASSLGQGGSGNTIYF.

The V gene is TRBV10-3, the J gene TRBJ1-1, with 7 bases aligning to TRBD1. Per germline, CDR1 ENHRY and CDR2 SYGVKD. The ends lost 6 bases at V and 1 base at J; junction bases unmatched: 5. This CDR3 comprises 14 residues. The CDR3: CAIRETGSNTEAFF. The CDR3 nucleotides read TGTGCCATCAGGGAGACAGGGTCGAACACTGAAGCTTTCTTT.

This clone was seen more than once but under ten times. V and J are TRBV7-2 and TRBJ1-5; no reliable D call. The V end lost 3 bases, the J end lost 0 bases, and 12 bases lay between the germline ends. Germline V lookup: CDR1 SGHTA, CDR2 FQGNSA. The CDR3 totals 16 residues. CDR3 sequence reads: CASSFNGFYSNQPQHF. The CDR3 bases are TGTGCCAGCAGCTTTAACGGGTTTTATAGCAATCAGCCCCAGCATTTT.

The chain recombines TRBV5-1 with TRBJ1-1; 7 bases align to TRBD1. The length of the CDR3 is 14 residues. Germline loops: CDR1 SGHRS, CDR2 YFSETQ. The ends lost 1 base at V and 4 bases at J; junction bases unmatched: 4. The CDR3 region has the DNA TGCGCCAGCAGCTTGACAGGGGCGGGCACTGAAGCTTTCTTT. It encodes CASSLTGAGTEAFF. The whole variable domain, remainder taken from reference TRBV5-1 and TRBJ1-1, is KAGVTQTPRYLIKTRGQQVTLSCSPISGHRSVSWYQQTPGQGLQFLFEYFSETQRNKGNFPGRFSGRQFSNSRSEMNVSTLELGDSALYLCASSLTGAGTEAFFGQGTRLTVV.

For the CDR3, the DNA is TGTGCCAGCAGCTCGAGGGGTGGACAGATTCGCGAAAAACTGTTTTTT. This codes for CASSSRGGQIREKLFF. The chain combines TRBV5-4 with TRBJ1-4; D possibly corresponds to TRBD1 (6 bases). Looked up from germline, CDR1 is SGHNT and CDR2 is YYREEE (reference sequence). The CDR3 contains 16 residues. Trimming cost V 3 bases and J 8 bases, with 20 bases left between them.

This clone has only one observation. The chain uses TRBV9 and TRBJ1-5, with TRBD1 matching 9 bases. CDR1 and CDR2 from the germline V gene are SGDLS and YYNGEE. This CDR3 has 14 amino acids. Unmatched junction bases numbered 2, after V lost 3 bases and J lost 4 bases. The CDR3 sequence is CASSADRGNQPQHF. As DNA, the CDR3 is TGTGCCAGCAGCGCGGACAGGGGTAATCAGCCCCAGCATTTT.

The gene calls are TRBV6-1 and TRBJ1-5; no definite D call. Germline V gene sequence: CDR1 MNHNS, CDR2 SASEGT. Trimming cost V 2 bases and J 0 bases, with 14 bases left between them. The CDR3 extends over 17 amino acids. CDR3 sequence: CASSEYGQIYSNQPQHF. The CDR3 DNA sequence: TGTGCCAGCAGTGAATATGGGCAGATATATAGCAATCAGCCCCAGCATTTT.

The genes are TRBV2 and TRBJ1-5; TRBD1 is a possible D gene (5 bases). This CDR3 region has 14 residues. Trimming cost V 0 bases and J 2 bases, with 5 bases left between them. Germline V lookup: CDR1 SNHLY, CDR2 FYNNEI. DNA for the CDR3: TGTGCCAGCAGTGAAGCCAGGGGCAATCAGCCCCAGCATTTT. It codes for CASSEARGNQPQHF.

The chain carries TRBV15 and TRBJ2-7; 9 bases line up with TRBD2. The germline V gene encodes CDR1 LNHNV and CDR2 YYDKDF (reference sequence). Trimming cost V 1 base and J 7 bases; bases outside gene matches: 5. The CDR3 has 14 residues. The DNA of the CDR3 is TGTGCCACCAGCAGAGTCCTGCTAGCGGGGGAGCAGTACTTC. Residues: CATSRVLLAGEQYF.

The V gene is TRBV7-9, the J gene TRBJ1-4, with D perhaps TRBD1 (6 bases). Between the trimmed V and J ends, which lost 2 bases and 7 bases, there was a span of 14 bases. CDR3 length: 15 amino acids. Germline loops: CDR1 SEHNR, CDR2 FQNEAQ (reference sequence). In nucleotides, the CDR3 is TGTGCCAGCAGCTTACGGTCAGGGGCAGGTGAAAAACTGTTTTTT. It specifies CASSLRSGAGEKLFF.

This clone was recorded once. The J gene is TRBJ1-1, the V gene TRBV19; maybe TRBD1 (6 bases). CDR3 length equals 14 residues. V was trimmed by 10 bases and J by 1 base, leaving 16 bases between them. Germline V gives CDR1 LNHDA, CDR2 SQIVND (reference sequence). The CDR3 DNA is TGTGCCACCAATATAGGGGGGGGGAACACTGAAGCTTTCTTT. Amino acids: CATNIGGGNTEAFF.

This chain links TRBV28 with TRBJ1-1; 9 bases agree with TRBD1. The CDR3 covers 14 residues. J was trimmed by 8 bases and V by 5 bases; bases with no gene match: 9. Germline V lookup: CDR1 MDHEN, CDR2 SYDVKM. CDR3 nucleotide sequence: TGTGCCAGCAGTATCGGGACAGGGACTTTCGAAGCTTTCTTT. It encodes CASSIGTGTFEAFF.

The chain is built from TRBV19 and TRBJ1-3; TRBD1 matches at 9 bases. The V gene end was trimmed by 7 bases and the J gene end by 5 bases; junction bases not matched to a gene: 6. CDR3 length equals 14 residues. CDR1 LNHDA and CDR2 SQIVND come from the germline V gene (reference sequence). CDR3 coding DNA: TGTGCCAGTACCCTGGACAGGGGTCGAAACACCATATATTTT. This codes for CASTLDRGRNTIYF.

This clone was observed once. This chain connects TRBV5-1 to TRBJ1-1; D possibly corresponds to TRBD1 (5 bases). CDR3 length: 15 amino acids. The germline V gene encodes CDR1 SGHRS and CDR2 YFSETQ. Trimming stripped 4 bases from V and 0 bases from J, with 13 bases between. The CDR3 loop reads CASSPEPTVNTEAFF. Written as DNA, the CDR3 is TGCGCCAGCAGCCCCGAGCCGACAGTGAACACTGAAGCTTTCTTT. The variable domain in full, with the rest retrieved from reference TRBV5-1 and TRBJ1-1, is KAGVTQTPRYLIKTRGQQVTLSCSPISGHRSVSWYQQTPGQGLQFLFEYFSETQRNKGNFPGRFSGRQFSNSRSEMNVSTLELGDSALYLCASSPEPTVNTEAFFGQGTRLTVV.

This clone was found a few times. The chain employs TRBV5-4 and TRBJ2-7; 7 bases align to TRBD2. CDR1 is SGHNT, CDR2 YYREEE, per germline (reference sequence). The CDR3 has 14 residues. V was clipped by 5 bases and J by 0 bases; unmatched bases: 5. The CDR3, as DNA: TGTGCCAGCAGTTCGGGGGGAAGCTCCTACGAGCAGTACTTC. Its protein is CASSSGGSSYEQYF.

The chain uses TRBV30 and TRBJ2-2; TRBD2 matches 14 bases. V shed 3 bases and J 6 bases; nucleotides not matched to a gene: 6. Germline CDR1 GTSNPN, CDR2 SVGIG (reference sequence). The CDR3 has 16 residues. CDR3 bases: TGTGCCTGGAGGGCGGGACTAGCGGGAGTCCCCGGGGAGCTGTTTTTT. Protein product: CAWRAGLAGVPGELFF. Combining the CDR3 with reference TRBV30 and TRBJ2-2 gives the whole variable domain SQTIHQWPATLVQPVGSPLSLECTVEGTSNPNLYWYRQAAGRGLQLLFYSVGIGQISSEVPQNLSASRPQDRQFILSSKKLLLSDSGFYLCAWRAGLAGVPGELFFGEGSRLTVL.

The V and J genes are TRBV4-1 and TRBJ1-2, with D uncertain. Germline V gene data show CDR1 as MGHRA and CDR2 as YSYEKL. With 1 base removed from V and 4 bases from J, the gap between germline ends came to 7 bases. The CDR3 is made up of 13 amino acids. CDR3: CASSQGQVYGYTF. DNA of the CDR3: TGCGCCAGCAGCCAAGGCCAGGTCTATGGCTACACCTTC.

The chain joins TRBV5-4 to TRBJ2-3; 11 positions match TRBD2. This CDR3 is 16 amino acids long. J was trimmed by 1 base and V by 4 bases; bases with no gene match: 5. Germline values: CDR1 SGHNT, CDR2 YYREEE (reference sequence). CDR3 residues: CASSGGTSGRTDTQYF. The CDR3 DNA follows: TGTGCCAGCAGCGGCGGGACTAGCGGTCGCACAGATACGCAGTATTTT.

The chain combines TRBV7-9 with TRBJ1-5, with 9 positions matching TRBD1. Trimming at V came to 4 bases and at J to 15 bases, leaving 10 bases not matched to a gene. Germline-derived CDR1 and CDR2 are SEHNR and FQNEAQ (reference sequence). The CDR3 is made up of 13 amino acids. CDR3 residues: CASSSERQGGMHF. The CDR3 region has the DNA TGTGCCAGCAGCTCAGAACGACAGGGGGGGATGCATTTT.

The chain employs TRBV12-3 or TRBV12-4 and TRBJ1-1; tentatively, D is TRBD1 (6 bases). The V and J ends lost 8 bases and 8 bases respectively, with 18 bases between them. The CDR3 length is 13 residues. This CDR3 reads CASGRDTLKEAFF. DNA of the CDR3: TGTGCCAGCGGACGGGACACCCTCAAAGAAGCTTTCTTT.

The chain carries TRBV30 and TRBJ1-6; D remains unclear. Looked up from germline, CDR1 is GTSNPN and CDR2 is SVGIG (reference sequence). The germline V and J ends were trimmed by 7 bases and 7 bases, with 20 bases remaining between them. The CDR3 consists of 15 residues. CDR3 nucleotides: TGTGCCTCGCGGTGGGTAGGAAATAGGAATTCACCCCTCCACTTT. As protein: CASRWVGNRNSPLHF. Drawing the rest from reference TRBV30 and TRBJ1-6, the complete variable domain is SQTIHQWPATLVQPVGSPLSLECTVEGTSNPNLYWYRQAAGRGLQLLFYSVGIGQISSEVPQNLSASRPQDRQFILSSKKLLLSDSGFYLCASRWVGNRNSPLHFGNGTRLTVT.

The chain has TRBV7-2 and TRBJ1-2; 7 nucleotides line up with TRBD1. V was clipped by 0 bases and J by 4 bases; unmatched bases: 5. The CDR3 covers 15 residues. Germline-derived CDR1 and CDR2 are SGHTA and FQGNSA. The CDR3 loop reads CASSLAGQPSYGYTF. DNA of the CDR3: TGTGCCAGCAGCTTAGCGGGACAGCCTTCCTATGGCTACACCTTC.